This passage covers 25 T cell receptor beta chains from one sample sequenced in a study of blood T cells in healthy people across ages (dated by TCRdb to the mid-2010s). Library generation was performed with 5' RACE. Sequencing was carried out with an Illumina HiSeq 2500. A second PCR of roughly 6 to 11 cycles was performed with a sample-barcoded 5' primer and a J-beta primer mix. Clones were called with MiXCR by TCRdb after fastp trimmed the public reads at Q25, and only in-frame beta chains were retained. Records with the same CDR3 protein are collapsed into one entry carrying the most frequent genes and DNA. The sample profile shows approximately 810,000 distinct CDR3 sequences; 35% to 40% of them were found once. The leading ten clones occupy 13% of the sample. Input material: blood. Every receptor here comes from a man between 18 and 35 years old in good health.

The CDR3 DNA follows: TGCAGTGCTAGATATGGGGAGCAGCCCCAGCATTTT. Protein: CSARYGEQPQHF. The chain joins TRBV20-1 to TRBJ1-5, with no clear D. CDR1 is DFQATT and CDR2 is SNEGSKA in the germline V gene (reference sequence). Deletions cut 2 bases from V and 7 bases from J, with 9 bases between. The CDR3 is made up of 12 amino acids.

The CDR3 nucleotides read TGTGCCAGCAGCTCCCTGGACATCTCAGGGGAGCAGTTCTTC. As protein: CASSSLDISGEQFF. The chain combines TRBV7-8 with TRBJ2-1, with D perhaps TRBD1 (5 bases). Germline V gene lookup returns CDR1 SGHVS and CDR2 FQNEAQ. The CDR3 length is 14 residues. V lost 4 bases and J 10 bases, leaving 17 bases between the germline ends.

This clonotype was observed at least ten times. The chain carries TRBV29-1 and TRBJ2-3, with a weak D call TRBD1 (5 bases). V was clipped by 5 bases and J by 0 bases, with 12 bases between them. The CDR3 has 14 residues. Germline V gene data show CDR1 as SQVTM and CDR2 as ANQGSEA. The CDR3 coding sequence is TGCAGCGTTTTCCTCAGGGAAAGCACAGATACGCAGTATTTT. Translated: CSVFLRESTDTQYF.

J is TRBJ2-5 and V is TRBV12-1; TRBD2 was called by the table and not checked on the DNA. TRBV12-1 is annotated as a pseudogene. This CDR3 is built from 16 residues. DNA of the CDR3: TGTGCCAGCAGCTTTGCGCCGGGACTACTCCTTTGGAAGCAGTACTTC. Translation gives CASSFAPGLLLWKQYF.

The genes are TRBV6-2 or TRBV6-3 and TRBJ2-7; maybe TRBD1 (6 bases). Germline lookup yields CDR1 MNHEY and CDR2 SVGEGT. Trimming removed 2 bases at V and 5 bases at J, with 10 bases between. The CDR3 is 13 residues long. CDR3 DNA sequence: TGTGCCAGCAGTTACACAGGGTCCCACGAGCAGTACTTC. Its protein product is CASSYTGSHEQYF.

Only a few counts were recorded for this clonotype. The chain combines TRBV13 with TRBJ1-5, with TRBD1 as a possible D gene (5 bases). The V end lost 3 bases, the J end lost 3 bases, and 12 bases lay between the germline ends. Per germline, CDR1 PRHDT and CDR2 FYEKMQ (reference sequence). There are 15 residues in the CDR3. CDR3 region: CASSLGGGHNQPQHF. The CDR3 DNA is TGTGCCAGCAGCTTGGGAGGAGGACACAATCAGCCCCAGCATTTT. The full variable domain, its missing parts supplied by reference TRBV13 and TRBJ1-5, is AAGVIQSPRHLIKEKRETATLKCYPIPRHDTVYWYQQGPGQDPQFLISFYEKMQSDKGSIPDRFSAQQFSDYHSELNMSSLELGDSALYFCASSLGGGHNQPQHFGDGTRLSIL.

The V call is TRBV24-1, the J call TRBJ2-2; D possibly corresponds to TRBD2 (5 bases). The CDR3 totals 17 residues. Per germline, CDR1 KGHDR and CDR2 SFDVKD. V lost 1 base to trimming and J lost 0 bases, with 11 bases between them. CDR3 loop: CATSDFPWGANTGELFF. DNA for the CDR3: TGTGCCACCAGTGATTTTCCCTGGGGAGCGAACACCGGGGAGCTGTTTTTT.

V usage is TRBV9 and J usage is TRBJ2-1; 7 nucleotides match TRBD2. CDR1 SGDLS and CDR2 YYNGEE come from the germline V gene. With 0 bases clipped from V and 3 bases from J, the junction kept 3 bases outside the gene matches. The CDR3 has 15 residues. CDR3 protein: CASSVVGLHYNEQFF. The CDR3 nucleotides are TGTGCCAGCAGCGTAGTGGGACTACACTACAATGAGCAGTTCTTC.

Only a few counts were recorded for this clonotype. The gene calls are TRBV12-3 or TRBV12-4 and TRBJ2-1; TRBD2 aligns across 9 bases. With V trimmed by 7 bases and J by 0 bases, 4 bases remained unmatched. CDR3 length: 15 residues. The CDR3 region is CASTTAGGSYNEQFF. As DNA, the CDR3 is TGTGCCAGCACTACAGCGGGGGGCTCCTACAATGAGCAGTTCTTC.

A few counts support this clonotype. The chain combines TRBV7-2 with TRBJ2-7, with a possible D match to TRBD1 (6 bases). Trimming removed 0 bases at V and 6 bases at J, with 6 bases between. The V gene's germline CDR1 is SGHTA and CDR2 FQGNSA. CDR3 size: 12 residues. CDR3 nucleotide sequence: TGTGCCAGCAGCTTAGCACAGGGCGAGCAGTACTTC. It translates to CASSLAQGEQYF.

This chain links TRBV12-3 or TRBV12-4 with TRBJ2-7, with TRBD2 as a possible D gene (7 bases). V gave up 2 bases and J gave up 1 base, with 15 bases separating them. There are 16 residues in the CDR3. The CDR3 DNA follows: TGTGCCAGCAGTTTAAGGGGAGGGGGGCCATCCTACGAGCAGTACTTC. It yields the protein CASSLRGGGPSYEQYF.

This clonotype was counted ten times or more. The genes are TRBV7-2 and TRBJ2-3, with TRBD2 identical over 10 bases. Losses at the gene ends were 4 bases for V and 12 bases for J; bases not matched to a gene: 4. CDR1 is SGHTA, CDR2 FQGNSA, per germline. The CDR3 has 12 amino acids. The CDR3 protein is CASSYGLAAQYF. CDR3 coding DNA: TGTGCCAGCAGCTATGGACTAGCGGCTCAGTATTTT.

The chain is built from TRBV12-3 or TRBV12-4 and TRBJ1-2; D is ambiguous. The V and J ends lost 7 bases and 3 bases respectively, with 12 bases between them. The CDR3 runs to 13 residues. This CDR3 is CASKNGTHYGYTF. The CDR3 DNA follows: TGTGCCAGCAAAAACGGAACCCACTATGGCTACACCTTC.

The sample holds a few counts of this clonotype. CDR3 in DNA: TGTGCCAGCAGTTTTATTACTAATGAAAAACTGTTTTTT. Translating it yields CASSFITNEKLFF. This chain links TRBV12-3 or TRBV12-4 with TRBJ1-4; D is ambiguous. Trimming left V 3 bases short and J 2 bases short, with 4 bases between. The CDR3 is 13 amino acids.

This clonotype was found once. The chain uses TRBV7-9 and TRBJ2-5; 7 bases align to TRBD2. After removal of 2 bases from V and 3 bases from J, the junction contained 9 bases not matched to a gene. Germline V lookup: CDR1 SEHNR, CDR2 FQNEAQ (reference sequence). The CDR3 length is 16 residues. The CDR3 loop reads CASSLSAGVKKETQYF. CDR3 DNA: TGTGCCAGCAGCTTATCTGCGGGGGTCAAGAAAGAGACCCAGTACTTC.

The chain joins TRBV12-3 or TRBV12-4 to TRBJ1-1, with D maybe TRBD1 (5 bases). V lost 6 bases and J 0 bases, leaving 14 bases between the germline ends. CDR3 length: 15 residues. The DNA for the CDR3 is TGTGCCAGCAGGGCGGGGGGGGTAGTGAACACTGAAGCTTTCTTT. Amino acids: CASRAGGVVNTEAFF.

This clonotype has only a few counts. J is TRBJ2-3 and V is TRBV20-1, with 9 bases fitting TRBD2. The CDR3 has 14 residues. Germline-derived CDR1 and CDR2 are DFQATT and SNEGSKA (reference sequence). V lost 1 base, J lost 1 base, and 0 bases stayed unmatched. The CDR3 spells CSARGTSGTDTQYF. CDR3 bases: TGCAGTGCTAGAGGGACTAGCGGCACAGATACGCAGTATTTT.

Many counts were recorded for this clonotype. Here the CDR3 reads CSARDLGYNEQFF. The CDR3 region has the DNA TGCAGTGCTAGAGATCTGGGTTACAATGAGCAGTTCTTC. The V call is TRBV20-1, the J call TRBJ2-1; D gene unclear. Germline CDR1 and CDR2: DFQATT and SNEGSKA (reference sequence). V was trimmed by 0 bases and J by 4 bases, leaving 7 bases between them. This CDR3 is built from 13 residues.

This clonotype appeared a few times. The chain joins TRBV14 to TRBJ2-1; D may correspond to TRBD1 or TRBD2 (5 bases each). V was cut by 1 base and J by 14 bases, with 27 bases left in between. The CDR3 covers 17 residues. CDR1 is SGHDN, CDR2 FVKESK, per germline. Here the CDR3 DNA reads TGTGCCAGCAGCCAAGCCTCCCGTAGGGACGCACAGAATCATGAGTTCTTC. Translated: CASSQASRRDAQNHEFF.

The chain has TRBV10-3 and TRBJ1-2; D gene unclear. This CDR3 is 16 amino acids long. Germline V gene sequence: CDR1 ENHRY, CDR2 SYGVKD. Trimming left V 1 base short and J 2 bases short, with 14 bases between. Here the CDR3 reads CAISEYSTRYNYGYTF. CDR3 DNA: TGTGCCATCAGTGAGTACAGTACACGCTACAACTATGGCTACACCTTC.

This clonotype has just a few counts. The V gene is TRBV4-3, the J gene TRBJ2-4; D remains unclear. The CDR3 is 13 amino acids. Per germline, CDR1 LGHNA and CDR2 YSLEER. The germline V and J ends were trimmed by 0 bases and 5 bases, with 5 bases remaining between them. Here the CDR3 reads CASSQDQENIQYF. CDR3 in DNA: TGCGCCAGCAGCCAAGACCAAGAAAACATTCAGTACTTC.

The V call is TRBV20-1, the J call TRBJ2-1, with 9 bases aligning to TRBD1. The J segment lost 6 bases and the V segment lost 3 bases, leaving 9 bases of the junction unmatched. The CDR3 is 15 residues long. CDR1 DFQATT and CDR2 SNEGSKA come from the germline V gene (reference sequence). CDR3 residues: CSASGDRDGGNEQFF. CDR3 DNA: TGCAGTGCTAGCGGGGACAGGGACGGTGGCAATGAGCAGTTCTTC.

This clonotype was seen ten or more times. V usage is TRBV7-9 and J usage is TRBJ2-3, with D perhaps matching TRBD1 or TRBD2 (6 bases each). V shed 5 bases and J shed 4 bases, with 16 bases lying between them. The CDR3 loop spans 15 amino acids. Germline values: CDR1 SEHNR, CDR2 FQNEAQ (reference sequence). The CDR3 protein is CASSPRQAGPDTQYF. Here the CDR3 DNA reads TGTGCCAGCAGCCCAAGACAGGCGGGACCAGATACGCAGTATTTT.

The V call is TRBV29-1, the J call TRBJ1-1, with 7 bases fitting TRBD1. J gave up 2 bases and V 7 bases, and 4 bases lay outside the gene matches. Germline CDR1 and CDR2: SQVTM and ANQGSEA. There are 12 residues in the CDR3. The CDR3 coding sequence is TGCAGCGGAGACAGGGTCAACACTGAAGCTTTCTTT. It specifies CSGDRVNTEAFF.

The V call is TRBV6-5, the J call TRBJ2-5; 11 nucleotides line up with TRBD2. The CDR3 runs 14 residues. The V and J ends lost 6 bases and 11 bases, in that order; junction bases with no gene match: 11. Germline-derived CDR1 and CDR2 are MNHEY and SVGAGI. In DNA, the CDR3 is TGTGCCAGCAGGAACCCTACTAGCGGGGGTGAGCAGTACTTC. Translating it yields CASRNPTSGGEQYF.